These 31 T cell receptor beta chains share one sample of origin, sequenced in a study of shared clonotypes between healthy human individuals. Naive CD8 populations comprised CD45RO-negative cells positively selected for CCR7, excluding terminally differentiated effector memory CD45RA+ cells. The repertoire was sequenced with immunoSEQ multiplex PCR; TCRdb's copy has only in-frame clones and lacks some. This table has approximately 600,000 clones, approximately 95% appearing once. Sequenced: naive CD8+ T cells sorted from blood. These receptors were collected from a woman aged 30 to 39 in good health.

The CDR3 reads CASSLPPGGSYNEQFF. The CDR3 DNA is TGTGCCAGCAGTTTGCCTCCTGGGGGGTCCTACAATGAGCAGTTCTTC. The chain couples TRBV27 to TRBJ2-1; a possible D gene is TRBD2 (6 bases). The CDR3 sequence is 16 residues long. V lost 3 bases and J lost 1, with 13 bases in between. Germline values: CDR1 MNHEY, CDR2 SMNVEV (reference sequence).

This chain connects TRBV7-9 to TRBJ1-1; 7 bases are a match to TRBD1. This CDR3 has 15 amino acids. Germline lookup yields CDR1 SEHNR and CDR2 FQNEAQ (reference sequence). The V segment lost 1 base and the J segment 4 bases; nucleotides outside the gene matches: 6. In nucleotides, the CDR3 is TGTGCCAGCAGCTTAGAGAGGGGGCCTAGCACTGAAGCTTTCTTT. Residues: CASSLERGPSTEAFF.

The chain uses TRBV29-1 and TRBJ2-5; TRBD2 might be the D (6 bases). CDR3 size: 10 residues. Trimming took 7 bases from V and 5 from J, leaving 8 bases between them. Looked up from germline, CDR1 is SQVTM and CDR2 is ANQGSEA. The CDR3 here is CSAGEETQYF. The CDR3 nucleotides read TGCAGCGCGGGGGAGGAGACCCAGTACTTC.

V usage is TRBV27 and J usage is TRBJ2-5; maybe TRBD1 (5 bases). The CDR3 has 11 residues. Trimming pared 6 bases from V and 12 bases from J, leaving 14 bases between. Germline CDR1 reads MNHEY; CDR2 reads SMNVEV (reference sequence). The CDR3 here is CASRTFQGEYF. The CDR3 nucleotides are TGTGCCAGCAGGACATTCCAAGGGGAGTACTTC.

The chain recombines TRBV9 with TRBJ2-1; a possible D gene is TRBD2 (5 bases). This CDR3 comprises 14 residues. Trimming removed 4 bases at V and 2 bases at J, with 10 bases between. The germline gives CDR1 SGDLS, CDR2 YYNGEE. CDR3 sequence: CASSPDGTYNEQFF. Here the CDR3 DNA reads TGTGCCAGCAGCCCCGACGGGACCTACAATGAGCAGTTCTTC.

The chain has TRBV19 and TRBJ1-5; no firm D call. The CDR3 length is 14 residues. V was shortened by 7 bases and J by 0 bases, with 10 bases between the two germline ends. Germline V lookup: CDR1 LNHDA, CDR2 SQIVND (reference sequence). CDR3 amino acids: CASKHFYSNQPQHF. The CDR3 DNA is TGTGCCAGTAAACATTTTTATAGCAATCAGCCCCAGCATTTT.

This chain joins TRBV11-2 and TRBJ2-5; D remains ambiguous. In germline, CDR1 is SGHAT, CDR2 FQNNGV. The CDR3 extends over 13 amino acids. Trimming left V 5 bases short and J 1 base short, with 8 bases between. For the CDR3, the DNA is TGTGCCAGCAGCCCCCCGAGCCAAGAGACCCAGTACTTC. Amino acids: CASSPPSQETQYF.

J is TRBJ1-1 and V is TRBV27; no definite D call. The V end lost 5 bases, the J end lost 0 bases, and 10 bases lay between the germline ends. CDR3 length: 14 amino acids. Germline lookup yields CDR1 MNHEY and CDR2 SMNVEV (reference sequence). The CDR3 nucleotides are TGTGCCAGCAGTAATAGGGCAGTGAACACTGAAGCTTTCTTT. Amino acid sequence: CASSNRAVNTEAFF.

The chain is built from TRBV4-2 and TRBJ2-7; 7 nucleotides agree with TRBD1. The trim removed 3 bases at V and 3 bases at J, leaving 5 bases unmatched. Germline V lookup: CDR1 LGHNA, CDR2 YNFKEQ. The CDR3 covers 14 residues. The CDR3 DNA reads TGTGCCAGCAGCCAGTGGACAGGCTTCTACGAGCAGTACTTC. This codes for CASSQWTGFYEQYF.

This clone was counted a few times. The V call is TRBV5-6, the J call TRBJ1-5; no firm D call. CDR1 is SGHDT and CDR2 is YYEEEE in the germline V gene. V lost 0 bases and J lost 6, with 7 bases in between. This CDR3 has 13 amino acids. The CDR3 protein is CASSLARAQPQHF. The CDR3 DNA is TGTGCCAGCAGCTTGGCCCGGGCTCAGCCCCAGCATTTT.

V and J are TRBV14 and TRBJ2-3, with D possibly TRBD1 on 5 matching bases. Germline V CDR1 and CDR2: SGHDN, FVKESK. The CDR3 runs to 14 residues. Trimming removed 1 base from V and 5 bases from J, with 10 bases in between. CDR3 amino acids: CASSQVIGVDTQYF. Written as DNA, the CDR3 is TGTGCCAGCAGCCAAGTTATAGGGGTAGATACGCAGTATTTT.

The rearrangement links TRBV27 to TRBJ2-1; TRBD2 is a possible D gene (6 bases). Germline loops: CDR1 MNHEY, CDR2 SMNVEV (reference sequence). The germline V and J ends were trimmed by 6 bases and 6 bases, with 12 bases remaining between them. This CDR3 is built from 13 residues. The CDR3 protein is CASSYGTGNEQFF. The CDR3, as DNA: TGTGCCAGCAGCTACGGGACTGGCAATGAGCAGTTCTTC.

The chain uses TRBV9 and TRBJ2-3; no reliable D call. The CDR3 is 14 amino acids. V lost 0 bases and J 6 bases, leaving 11 bases between the germline ends. Germline values: CDR1 SGDLS, CDR2 YYNGEE. CDR3 nucleotides: TGTGCCAGCAGCGTAGAAGGCGATTGGGATACGCAGTATTTT. Residues: CASSVEGDWDTQYF.

This clone has only one observation. The chain combines TRBV25-1 with TRBJ2-3, with no clear D. CDR1 and CDR2 from the germline V gene are MGHDK and SYGVNS. The V end was cut by 5 bases, the J end by 5 bases, with 5 bases between. The CDR3 is 11 amino acids. CDR3 protein: CASSRLDTQYF. The CDR3 DNA is TGTGCCAGCAGTCGGTTAGATACGCAGTATTTT.

This chain uses TRBV28 with TRBJ2-7, with TRBD1 as a possible D gene (6 bases). Per germline, CDR1 MDHEN and CDR2 SYDVKM. V dropped 2 bases and J dropped 1 base, with 15 bases sitting between them. This CDR3 has 16 residues. This CDR3 reads CASSLTPRGSSYEQYF. DNA of the CDR3: TGTGCCAGCAGTTTAACCCCTAGGGGGTCATCCTACGAGCAGTACTTC.

In regard to this clone: Other nucleotide sequences in the sample specify the same CDR3. The chain is built from TRBV4-1 and TRBJ1-1, with D unresolved. Germline loops: CDR1 MGHRA, CDR2 YSYEKL. Trimming cost V 4 bases and J 1 base, with 7 bases left between them. The CDR3 sequence is 13 residues long. The CDR3: CASSPPGNTEAFF. The CDR3 nucleotides are TGCGCCAGCAGCCCCCCAGGGAACACTGAAGCTTTCTTT.

A single count supports this clone. The V gene is TRBV4-1, the J gene TRBJ1-1; 7 bases match TRBD1. The CDR3 loop spans 18 amino acids. J lost 0 bases, V lost 0 bases, and 10 bases had no gene match. From germline, CDR1 is MGHRA and CDR2 YSYEKL. The CDR3 DNA sequence: TGCGCCAGCAGCCAAGATAACAGGGGACCCAAACTGAACACTGAAGCTTTCTTT. Amino acids: CASSQDNRGPKLNTEAFF.

This rearrangement joins TRBV13 to TRBJ2-2; 13 positions match TRBD2. This CDR3 has 16 residues. Germline trimming cut 5 bases from V and 7 bases from J; bases unmatched to any gene: 7. Germline lookup yields CDR1 PRHDT and CDR2 FYEKMQ (reference sequence). CDR3 sequence: CASSMGLAGYGGELFF. In DNA, the CDR3 is TGTGCCAGCAGCATGGGACTAGCGGGATACGGCGGGGAGCTGTTTTTT.

V usage is TRBV28 and J usage is TRBJ1-5, with D uncertain. The CDR3 has 14 amino acids. Trimming pared 2 bases from V and 6 bases from J, leaving 11 bases between. Germline-derived CDR1 and CDR2 are MDHEN and SYDVKM. The CDR3 protein is CASSLVLSGQPQHF. In DNA form, the CDR3 reads TGTGCCAGCAGTTTAGTGTTGAGCGGTCAGCCCCAGCATTTT. Filled out from reference TRBV28 and TRBJ1-5, the complete variable domain reads DVKVTQSSRYLVKRTGEKVFLECVQDMDHENMFWYRQDPGLGLRLIYFSYDVKMKEKGDIPEGYSVSREKKERFSLILESASTNQTSMYLCASSLVLSGQPQHFGDGTRLSIL.

The chain employs TRBV6-4 and TRBJ2-3; D perhaps matches TRBD2 (6 bases). The CDR3 extends over 15 amino acids. Germline V gene lookup returns CDR1 MRHNA and CDR2 SNTAGT. In DNA form, the CDR3 reads TGTGCGGATATTTCCGGGGAGGATAGCACAGATACGCAGTATTTT. Amino acid sequence: CADISGEDSTDTQYF.

V gene TRBV18 combines with J gene TRBJ2-3; TRBD1 or TRBD2 may be the D gene (5 bases each). This CDR3 has 16 residues. The V gene lost 6 bases and the J gene lost 0 bases, with 16 bases spanning the gap. CDR1 and CDR2 (germline): KGHSH, LQKENI. CDR3 residues: CASSLMGTESTDTQYF. CDR3 DNA sequence: TGTGCCAGCTCCCTCATGGGGACGGAGAGCACAGATACGCAGTATTTT.

The chain recombines TRBV6-1 with TRBJ1-2; D call uncertain. The V end was cut by 3 bases, the J end by 2 bases, with 13 bases between. Germline values: CDR1 MNHNS, CDR2 SASEGT. The CDR3 runs 15 residues. DNA of the CDR3: TGTGCCAGCAGTGACGGCCCCTTCGGGAACTATGGCTACACCTTC. This sequence encodes CASSDGPFGNYGYTF.

V usage is TRBV13 and J usage is TRBJ2-7, with D perhaps matching TRBD1 or TRBD2 (7 bases each). Germline CDR1 and CDR2: PRHDT and FYEKMQ (reference sequence). The CDR3 covers 20 residues. V lost 4 bases to trimming and J lost 2 bases, with 30 bases between them. The CDR3 nucleotides read TGTGCCAGCAGCTATACTAAGGGGACAGCCCCGGGGAGGGGAGCCTACGAGCAGTACTTC. Translation gives CASSYTKGTAPGRGAYEQYF.

The gene calls are TRBV7-9 and TRBJ1-5; tentative D call: TRBD1 (6 bases). Trimming left V 5 bases short and J 3 bases short, with 8 bases between. The CDR3 is made up of 13 amino acids. CDR1 SEHNR and CDR2 FQNEAQ come from the germline V gene (reference sequence). CDR3 protein: CASSRQVNQPQHF. Written as DNA, the CDR3 is TGTGCCAGCAGCCGACAGGTCAATCAGCCCCAGCATTTT.

The rearrangement uses TRBV28 and TRBJ1-4, with a possible D match to TRBD1 (5 bases). V was trimmed by 6 bases and J by 2 bases, leaving 16 bases between them. This CDR3 has 16 residues. The germline gives CDR1 MDHEN, CDR2 SYDVKM. The CDR3 nucleotides are TGTGCCAGCAGCCAAACGGGGGAGGGGACTAATGAAAAACTGTTTTTT. It encodes CASSQTGEGTNEKLFF.

About this clone: The sample holds other DNA sequences that translate to the same CDR3. DNA of the CDR3: TGTGCCAGTAGTATAGGTCAAGGGAGCTACGAGCAGTACTTC. It is translated as CASSIGQGSYEQYF. The rearrangement uses TRBV19 and TRBJ2-7, with D possibly matching TRBD2 (5 bases). The CDR3 length is 14 residues. The V gene's germline CDR1 is LNHDA and CDR2 SQIVND (reference sequence). Between the trimmed V and J ends, which lost 1 base and 3 bases, there was a span of 10 bases.

The genes are TRBV6-5 and TRBJ1-2; D gene unclear. Germline V gene sequence: CDR1 MNHEY, CDR2 SVGAGI. The CDR3 sequence is 13 residues long. The germline V and J ends were trimmed by 5 bases and 0 bases, with 7 bases remaining between them. CDR3 loop: CASSRATNYGYTF. The CDR3 DNA reads as TGTGCCAGCAGTAGAGCTACTAACTATGGCTACACCTTC.

In nucleotides, the CDR3 is TGTGCCAGCAAGGGGGTGGAGCAGTACTTC. Translated: CASKGVEQYF. V and J are TRBV2 and TRBJ2-5; perhaps TRBD1 as D (6 bases). The V end was cut by 7 bases, the J end by 11 bases, with 11 bases between. There are 10 residues in the CDR3. CDR1 SNHLY and CDR2 FYNNEI come from the germline V gene.

The chain employs TRBV14 and TRBJ2-1, with TRBD2 matching 14 bases. Germline CDR1 and CDR2: SGHDN and FVKESK. J gave up 12 bases and V 0 bases, and 4 bases lay outside the gene matches. The CDR3 is 15 amino acids. In DNA form, the CDR3 reads TGTGCCAGCAGCCAAGAGGGACTAGCGGGAGTTTTGCAGTTCTTC. Translation: CASSQEGLAGVLQFF.

The V call is TRBV7-8, the J call TRBJ2-7, with D possibly TRBD1 on 6 matching bases. The CDR3 sequence is 14 residues long. The germline V gene encodes CDR1 SGHVS and CDR2 FQNEAQ. Deletions cut 5 bases from V and 3 bases from J, with 14 bases between. The CDR3 sequence is CASSHGQRHYEQYF. The DNA for the CDR3 is TGTGCCAGCAGCCACGGACAGAGACACTACGAGCAGTACTTC.

V usage is TRBV4-1 and J usage is TRBJ2-7; 11 bases fit TRBD2. The CDR3 runs to 16 residues. V was pared by 2 bases and J by 4 bases, with 7 bases of the junction left unmatched. Looked up from germline, CDR1 is MGHRA and CDR2 is YSYEKL. CDR3 DNA sequence: TGCGCCAGCAGCCAACCGACTAGCGGGAAGAGGTACGAGCAGTACTTC. Translated, it gives CASSQPTSGKRYEQYF.